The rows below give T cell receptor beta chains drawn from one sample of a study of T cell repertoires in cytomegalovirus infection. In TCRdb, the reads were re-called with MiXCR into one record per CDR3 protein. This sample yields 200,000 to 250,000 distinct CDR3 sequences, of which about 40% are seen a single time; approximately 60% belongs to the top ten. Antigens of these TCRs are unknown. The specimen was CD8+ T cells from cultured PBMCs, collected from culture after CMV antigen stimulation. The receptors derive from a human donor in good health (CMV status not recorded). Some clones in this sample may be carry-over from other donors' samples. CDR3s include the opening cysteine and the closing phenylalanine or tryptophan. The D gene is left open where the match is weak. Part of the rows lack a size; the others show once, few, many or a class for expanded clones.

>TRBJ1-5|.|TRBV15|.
CATSRDGNSNQPQHF
TGTGCCACCAGCAGAGATGGGAATAGCAATCAGCCCCAGCATTTT
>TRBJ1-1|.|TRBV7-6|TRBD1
CASSLPRDRGHLRVNTEAFF
TGTGCCAGCAGCTTACCCCGGGACAGGGGGCACCTTAGGGTAAACACTGAAGCTTTCTTT
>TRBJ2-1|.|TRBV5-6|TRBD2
CASSKGLAVYYNEQFF
TGTGCCAGCAGCAAAGGACTAGCGGTATACTACAATGAGCAGTTCTTC
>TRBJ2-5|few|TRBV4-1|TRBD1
CASSQVAIGQGSAETQYF
TGCGCCAGCAGCCAAGTTGCGATCGGACAGGGTTCGGCGGAGACCCAGTACTTC
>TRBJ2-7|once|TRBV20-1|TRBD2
CSAPPGLALSSYEQYF
TGCAGTGCGCCCCCGGGACTAGCGTTGAGCTCCTACGAGCAGTACTTC
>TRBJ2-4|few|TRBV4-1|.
CASSPTFGTDKNIQYF
TGCGCCAGCAGCCCGACGTTCGGGACCGATAAAAACATTCAGTACTTC
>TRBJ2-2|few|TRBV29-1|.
CSVDFGGNTGELFF
TGCAGCGTTGATTTCGGGGGTAACACCGGGGAGCTGTTTTTT
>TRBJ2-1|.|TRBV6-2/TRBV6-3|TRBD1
CASSGQGRSYNEQFF
TGTGCCAGCAGTGGACAGGGAAGATCATACAATGAGCAGTTCTTC
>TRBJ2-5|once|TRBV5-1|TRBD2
CASSLTSGRAQETQYF
TGCGCCAGCAGCTTGACGAGCGGGAGGGCCCAAGAGACCCAGTACTTC
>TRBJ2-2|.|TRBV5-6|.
CASSLEGGRGTGELFF
TGTGCCAGCAGCTTGGAGGGGGGCCGTGGCACCGGGGAGCTGTTTTTT
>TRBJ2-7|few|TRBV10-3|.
CAISDSGGLAYEQYF
TGTGCCATCAGTGACAGTGGGGGGCTCGCCTACGAGCAGTACTTC
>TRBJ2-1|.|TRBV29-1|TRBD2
CSVAGLAGVSYNEQFF
TGCAGCGTTGCGGGACTAGCGGGAGTATCCTACAATGAGCAGTTCTTC
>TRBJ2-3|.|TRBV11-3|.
CASSPAGDTQYF
TGTGCCAGCAGCCCTGCGGGAGATACGCAGTATTTT
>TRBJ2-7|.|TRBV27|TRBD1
CASSLVGTAPYEQYF
TGTGCCAGCAGTTTAGTTGGGACAGCTCCCTACGAGCAGTACTTC
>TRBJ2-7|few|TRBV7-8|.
CASSSRRGTVGYEQYF
TGTGCCAGCAGCTCACGCCGGGGGACAGTAGGCTACGAGCAGTACTTC
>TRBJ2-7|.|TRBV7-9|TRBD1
CASSTDRTTYEQYF
TGTGCCAGCAGCACGGACAGGACCACCTACGAGCAGTACTTC
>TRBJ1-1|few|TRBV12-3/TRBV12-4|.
CASTLVGGKAFF
TGTGCCAGCACCCTCGTGGGGGGGAAAGCTTTCTTT
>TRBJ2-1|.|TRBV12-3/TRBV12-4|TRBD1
CASSQDRSRNEQFF
TGTGCCAGCAGCCAGGACAGGAGCCGCAATGAGCAGTTCTTC
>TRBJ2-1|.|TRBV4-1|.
CASSSDGSSYNEQFF
TGCGCCAGCAGTTCCGACGGCAGCTCCTACAATGAGCAGTTCTTC
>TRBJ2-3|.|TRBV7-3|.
CASSPRIRGTDTQYF
TGTGCCAGCAGCCCCCGAATTCGGGGCACAGATACGCAGTATTTT
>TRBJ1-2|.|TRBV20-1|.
CSAWTDNYGYTF
TGCAGTGCTTGGACGGATAACTATGGCTACACCTTC
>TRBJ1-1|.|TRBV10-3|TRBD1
CAISGEGQGYTEAFF
TGTGCCATCAGCGGGGAGGGACAGGGTTACACTGAAGCTTTCTTT
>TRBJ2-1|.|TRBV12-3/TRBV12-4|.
CASRSLSLLGGERYYNDKFF
TGCGCCAGCAGATCCCTAAGCCTCCTTGGGGGAGAAAGGTACTACAATGATAAGTTCTTC